Below, 8 T cell receptor beta chains from the same sample are listed, as sequenced in a study of identical twins. A single record per CDR3 protein comes from TCRdb applying MiXCR to the 5' RACE reads. The sample carries about 430,000 distinct CDR3 sequences, 15% to 20% recorded once. Input material: naive T cells sorted from blood. The source is a man aged 45-60 years in good health.

The V and J genes are TRBV29-1 and TRBJ2-2, with 7 bases that match TRBD2. This CDR3 is built from 16 residues. Trimming removed 0 bases from V and 2 bases from J; junction bases left unmatched: 6. CDR1 is SQVTM and CDR2 is ANQGSEA in the germline V gene. The CDR3 reads CSVEERKRGNTGELFF. In DNA, the CDR3 is TGCAGCGTTGAAGAGCGAAAGCGGGGTAACACCGGGGAGCTGTTTTTT.

In DNA form, the CDR3 reads TGTGCCACTAGCCCCGGGCGATCCCCCACCTACGAGCAGTACTTC. Residues: CATSPGRSPTYEQYF. The V call is TRBV15, the J call TRBJ2-7; D remains unclear. The CDR3 runs 15 residues. The V end lost 9 bases, the J end lost 2 bases, and 20 bases lay between the germline ends. From germline, CDR1 is LNHNV and CDR2 YYDKDF (reference sequence).

The gene calls are TRBV9 and TRBJ1-5; D is undetermined. V was pared by 0 bases and J by 3 bases, with 10 bases between. The CDR3 runs to 15 residues. Germline V gene data show CDR1 as SGDLS and CDR2 as YYNGEE. The CDR3 reads CASSVGGGDNQPQHF. DNA for the CDR3: TGTGCCAGCAGCGTAGGAGGCGGAGACAATCAGCCCCAGCATTTT.

The table lists this clonotype with a few counts. This chain links TRBV6-2 or TRBV6-3 with TRBJ2-7; 7 bases are a match to TRBD2. Per germline, CDR1 MNHEY and CDR2 SVGEGT. The CDR3 spans 14 residues. With V trimmed by 8 bases and J by 6 bases, 13 bases remained unmatched. CDR3 protein: CASQKLAILGEQYF. The CDR3 nucleotides are TGTGCCAGCCAAAAACTAGCGATCCTGGGCGAGCAGTACTTC.

At least ten counts were recorded for this clonotype. The chain carries TRBV7-8 and TRBJ2-3; 7 bases are a match to TRBD2. This CDR3 contains 16 residues. Germline loops: CDR1 SGHVS, CDR2 FQNEAQ. V trimming: 6 bases; J trimming: 3 bases; junction bases outside the gene matches: 12. CDR3 nucleotide sequence: TGTGCCAGCAGTTCGAGGGGCGGGAGCTTAACAGATACGCAGTATTTT. Translation gives CASSSRGGSLTDTQYF.

This clonotype was seen repeatedly, ten times or more. The chain carries TRBV4-2 and TRBJ2-1; D gene ambiguous. The CDR3 has 13 amino acids. The V gene lost 3 bases and the J gene lost 5 bases, with 8 bases spanning the gap. Looked up from germline, CDR1 is LGHNA and CDR2 is YNFKEQ. CDR3 residues: CASSHTLDNEQFF. The CDR3, as DNA: TGTGCCAGCAGCCATACATTGGACAATGAGCAGTTCTTC.

This clonotype was found a few times. The rearrangement uses TRBV7-2 and TRBJ1-1, with unresolved D. The CDR3 contains 15 residues. Trimming shortened V by 5 bases and J by 1 base, and 14 bases separated the two germline ends. CDR1 is SGHTA, CDR2 FQGNSA, per germline. For the CDR3, the DNA is TGTGCCAGCAGCCGAACCATGACCGGGAACACTGAAGCTTTCTTT. Residues: CASSRTMTGNTEAFF.

The chain couples TRBV7-2 to TRBJ1-2, with TRBD1 matching over 8 bases. The CDR3 loop spans 14 amino acids. With V trimmed by 5 bases and J by 4 bases, 6 bases remained unmatched. From germline, CDR1 is SGHTA and CDR2 FQGNSA. CDR3 DNA sequence: TGTGCCAGCAGCGGGGCCGGGACAGGCTATGGCTACACCTTC. This gives the protein CASSGAGTGYGYTF.